This T cell receptor (beta chain) was recovered during a study of blood T cell repertoires in COVID-19. Across the whole study: Collection of acute and convalescent COVID-19 samples took place in the United States, Italy and Spain. Sample material is recorded as cDNA or gDNA derived from T cells, B-cell-depleted T cells, or PBMCs.

This clone was observed a single time. Germline loops: CDR1 SGHRS, CDR2 YFSETQ. The V gene lost 0 bases and the J gene lost 4 bases, with 7 bases spanning the gap. The CDR3 is made up of 13 amino acids. Authors' processing steps: Researchers report that nucleated cell counts were estimated from reference gene primer amplification. TCRdb's copy holds only in-frame clones and misses some; the assay was immunoSEQ multiplex PCR. V and J calls and clone size are those listed in that table; D and trimming were worked out from the DNA. The data show about 280,000 clones, with 86% seen just once and around 3% held by the top ten.

The V gene is TRBV5-1, the J gene TRBJ1-2; D not resolved. Sequenced input: peripheral blood. The receptor was derived from a woman in her twenties or thirties with active or convalescent COVID-19. The CDR3 loop reads CASSLADIYGYTF. CDR3 DNA: TGCGCCAGCAGCTTGGCCGACATCTATGGCTACACCTTC.